The clone carrying this T cell receptor beta chain was counted many times. The TCR beta CDR3 regions underwent amplification using RNA transcripts as the source. Primed by the HTBI set, a first-round RT-PCR was run on the TCR CDR3. TCRdb analysed the multiplex PCR reads with MiXCR anew, one entry per CDR3 protein. The sample lists about 290,000 distinct CDR3 sequences; roughly 13% were seen once. This specimen belongs to a study of T cells in Graves' hyperthyroidism and ophthalmopathy. Study information: Before any treatment, at initial diagnosis, peripheral blood was collected.

The definition of stable Graves' hyperthyroidism was no ophthalmopathy progression within 18 months. Reasons for excluding patients were uncontrolled infection, other autoimmune disease, pregnancy or lactation. Source material: blood. The origin of this receptor is a woman aged 35 to 49 with Graves' hyperthyroidism.

DNA for the CDR3: TGTGCCAGCAGTGAGGATGTTGGGGAGGCTCAGCCCCAGCATTTT. Residues: CASSEDVGEAQPQHF. The V call is TRBV2, the J call TRBJ1-5; D unresolved. Trimming pared 3 bases from V and 6 bases from J, leaving 15 bases between. This CDR3 has 15 residues. The germline gives CDR1 SNHLY, CDR2 FYNNEI.